The rows below give T cell receptor beta chains drawn from one sample of a study of T cells in tumors after PD-1 blockade. Here immunoSEQ multiplex PCR was the method, and the copy in TCRdb shows in-frame clones only, minus some. Of about 5,800 clones in the sample, 82% were seen once. The sequencing used PBMCs, collected after anti-PD-1 therapy. The receptors were gathered from a human donor with advanced basal cell or squamous cell carcinoma (not recorded which). Both conserved end residues are part of each CDR3. D genes are given only for firm matches. For some rows the clone size is stated as once, few or many, or as a class when expanded; others skip it.

d_call j_call clone_size v_call cdr3_aa cdr3_nt
NA TRBJ1-3 NA TRBV30 CAWSGGAGNTIYF TGTGCCTGGAGTGGAGGGGCTGGAAACACCATATATTTT
NA TRBJ1-2 NA TRBV19 CASSINQGPDSRGYTF TGTGCCAGTAGTATCAATCAAGGACCAGACTCGAGGGGCTACACCTTC
NA TRBJ2-5 NA TRBV7-9 CASSPGAPGETQYF TGTGCCAGCAGCCCCGGGGCACCGGGGGAGACCCAGTACTTC
TRBD2 TRBJ2-1 NA TRBV12-3/TRBV12-4 CASFSGGAHEQFF TGTGCCAGCTTTAGCGGGGGGGCTCATGAGCAGTTCTTC
NA TRBJ1-6 NA TRBV7-9 CASSLNSPLHF TGTGCCAGCAGCTTAAATTCACCCCTCCACTTT
TRBD1 TRBJ2-3 NA TRBV4-3 CASSQASGTGGNAQYF TGCGCCAGCAGCCAAGCCTCCGGGACAGGGGGGAACGCGCAGTATTTT
TRBD1 TRBJ2-1 NA TRBV5-6 CASISGTGGWNEQFF TGTGCCAGCATTTCCGGGACAGGGGGCTGGAATGAGCAGTTCTTC
NA TRBJ1-2 once TRBV19 CASLPRGNYGYTF TGTGCCAGTTTGCCACGGGGAAACTATGGCTACACCTTC
NA TRBJ2-5 NA TRBV6-2/TRBV6-3 CASSLTGLGLGETQYF TGTGCCAGCAGTCTTACGGGGTTGGGGCTTGGAGAGACCCAGTACTTC
NA TRBJ2-5 NA TRBV6-2/TRBV6-3 CASSREETQYF TGTGCCAGCAGTAGAGAGGAGACCCAGTACTTC
NA TRBJ1-6 NA TRBV27 CASRGLGRFYNSPLHF TGTGCCAGCAGAGGCCTAGGGCGGTTCTATAATTCACCCCTCCACTTT
TRBD1 TRBJ2-7 NA TRBV23-1 CASSQSGSGTEVVGEQYF TGCGCCAGCAGTCAATCCGGGTCAGGGACAGAGGTCGTGGGCGAGCAGTACTTC
NA TRBJ1-1 NA TRBV7-2 CASSADTLNTEAFF TGTGCCAGCAGCGCGGACACATTGAACACTGAAGCTTTCTTT
TRBD1 TRBJ2-1 NA TRBV15 CATRNRDRDEQFF TGTGCCACCAGGAACAGAGACAGGGATGAGCAGTTCTTC
NA TRBJ2-1 NA TRBV10-3 CAISLLAPGGRGNTEQFF TGTGCCATCAGCCTATTGGCCCCAGGGGGGAGAGGGAACACTGAGCAGTTCTTC
NA TRBJ2-3 NA TRBV5-1 CASSSGQRGTDTQYF TGCGCCAGCAGCTCCGGACAGCGGGGCACAGATACGCAGTATTTT
TRBD1 TRBJ1-1 NA TRBV19 CASSMLGQLNTEAFF TGTGCCAGTAGTATGTTGGGACAGCTGAACACTGAAGCTTTCTTT
NA TRBJ2-5 NA TRBV5-1 CASSLQARGQETQYF TGCGCCAGCAGCTTACAGGCCCGGGGCCAAGAGACCCAGTACTTC
TRBD2 TRBJ2-4 NA TRBV11-2 CASSLRTSGVLAKNIQYF TGTGCCAGCAGCCTCCGGACTAGCGGGGTCCTGGCCAAAAACATTCAGTACTTC
NA TRBJ2-5 NA TRBV29-1 CSVGEETQYF TGCAGCGTTGGGGAAGAGACCCAGTACTTC
TRBD1 TRBJ2-2 NA TRBV5-4 CASSLTGGTGELFF TGTGCCAGCAGCTTGACAGGGGGCACCGGGGAGCTGTTTTTT
NA TRBJ2-7 NA TRBV7-2 CASSLERVGSYEQYF TGTGCCAGCAGCTTAGAACGGGTTGGTTCGTACGAGCAGTACTTC
TRBD2 TRBJ2-3 NA TRBV7-2 CASAGGFTDTQYF TGTGCCAGCGCGGGGGGGTTCACAGATACGCAGTATTTT
NA TRBJ2-2 NA TRBV5-5 CASSVGPHTGELFF TGTGCCAGCAGCGTCGGGCCCCACACCGGGGAGCTGTTTTTT
NA TRBJ1-5 once TRBV6-2/TRBV6-3 CASSPGGTRVPQHF TGTGCCAGCAGTCCCGGAGGGACTCGCGTGCCCCAGCATTTT
NA TRBJ2-4 NA TRBV18 CASSTGKVGRTAKNIQYF TGTGCCAGCTCGACAGGCAAGGTAGGGAGAACGGCCAAAAACATTCAGTACTTC
TRBD1 TRBJ2-1 NA TRBV7-2 CASRLGQGHYNEQFF TGTGCCAGCAGGTTGGGACAGGGGCACTACAATGAGCAGTTCTTC